Presented here are 25 T cell receptor beta chains from one specimen sequenced in a study of beta chain features in type 1 diabetes (dated by TCRdb to the late 2010s). Libraries were prepared through the immunoSEQ multiplex PCR assay. The entire isolated RNA was reverse transcribed using the High Capacity cDNA Reverse Transcription Kit, and thus expressed TCRB transcripts were sequenced. The immuneACCESS repertoire file appears here via TCRdb, limited to in-frame rearrangements. These files lack a portion of the clones; in checked studies, under half of the deficit traces to unresolved V genes, and the cause of the others is not known. This sample holds under 900,000 clones; 17% were observed only once. 0.023% of the sample is held by the ten biggest clonotypes. Sequencing was carried out using naive CD4+ T cells from blood. This sample's cell subset or site label indicates: true naive CD4+ T cells. The receptors originated from a woman between 18 and 29 years old in good health.

This clone was picked up a small number of times. V gene TRBV11-2 combines with J gene TRBJ2-7; 7 nucleotides agree with TRBD2. Unmatched junction bases numbered 8, after V lost 3 bases and J lost 3 bases. This CDR3 spans 15 amino acids. CDR1 is SGHAT and CDR2 is FQNNGV in the germline V gene. The CDR3: CASSLGGRVRYEQYF. The CDR3 nucleotides are TGTGCCAGCAGCTTGGGCGGGAGAGTCCGCTACGAGCAGTACTTC.

The chain has TRBV19 and TRBJ2-1, with TRBD2 matching over 7 bases. V was pared by 5 bases and J by 3 bases, with 10 bases of the junction left unmatched. The length of the CDR3 is 16 residues. The V gene's germline CDR1 is LNHDA and CDR2 SQIVND (reference sequence). The CDR3 protein is CASSGLSGPLYNEQFF. In DNA, the CDR3 is TGTGCCAGTAGTGGCCTTAGCGGGCCCCTCTACAATGAGCAGTTCTTC.

A few counts support this clone. V is TRBV21-1 and J is TRBJ2-5; the DNA was not compared with TRBD2, the D call given in the table. TRBV21-1 is designated a pseudogene. The CDR3 runs to 16 residues. CDR3 sequence (DNA): TGTGCCAGCAGCAAAGACCCGGGGGGAGGGCAAGAGACCCAGTACTTC. Translation: CASSKDPGGGQETQYF.

There are a few counts of this clone. The rearrangement links TRBV5-6 to TRBJ2-1, with 7 nucleotides matching TRBD2. This CDR3 has 17 residues. The V gene's germline CDR1 is SGHDT and CDR2 YYEEEE. With 0 bases clipped from V and 2 bases from J, the junction kept 8 bases outside the gene matches. Here the CDR3 reads CASSLARREVTYNEQFF. In DNA, the CDR3 is TGTGCCAGCAGCTTGGCCCGTCGGGAGGTCACCTACAATGAGCAGTTCTTC. Combining the CDR3 with reference TRBV5-6 and TRBJ2-1 gives the whole variable domain DAGVTQSPTHLIKTRGQQVTLRCSPKSGHDTVSWYQQALGQGPQFIFQYYEEEERQRGNFPDRFSGHQFPNYSSELNVNALLLGDSALYLCASSLARREVTYNEQFFGPGTRLTVL.

This chain links TRBV6-5 with TRBJ2-7; D gene uncertain. The germline CDR1 and CDR2 sequences are MNHEY and SVGAGI. The CDR3 is made up of 12 amino acids. V lost 7 bases and J 12 bases, leaving 19 bases between the germline ends. CDR3 in amino acids: CASIGQEGTRYF. CDR3 coding DNA: TGTGCCAGCATCGGCCAAGAAGGTACGCGGTACTTC.

Only a few counts were recorded for this clone. The J gene is TRBJ1-1, the V gene TRBV19; maybe TRBD1 (5 bases). The CDR3 sequence is 15 residues long. Per the germline V gene, CDR1 is LNHDA and CDR2 is SQIVND (reference sequence). Between the trimmed V and J ends, which lost 6 bases and 1 base, there was a span of 15 bases. The CDR3 DNA is TGTGCCAGTAGCTCGGGGGAGATTAGGAACACTGAAGCTTTCTTT. Protein: CASSSGEIRNTEAFF. Using reference TRBV19 and TRBJ1-1 for the parts outside the CDR3, the full variable domain is DGGITQSPKYLFRKEGQNVTLSCEQNLNHDAMYWYRQDPGQGLRLIYYSQIVNDFQKGDIAEGYSVSREKKESFPLTVTSAQKNPTAFYLCASSSGEIRNTEAFFGQGTRLTVV.

The chain is built from TRBV7-9 and TRBJ2-7; 10 bases fit TRBD1. After removal of 6 bases from V and 7 bases from J, the junction contained 15 bases not matched to a gene. The CDR3 is 16 amino acids. Germline-derived CDR1 and CDR2 are SEHNR and FQNEAQ (reference sequence). As DNA, the CDR3 is TGTGCCAGCAGTCCTTCCGGGACAGGGGCCTCGGGGGAGCAGTACTTC. This translates into CASSPSGTGASGEQYF.

The genes are TRBV9 and TRBJ1-2; the D gene is possibly TRBD1 (5 bases). This CDR3 region has 16 residues. Germline V gene sequence: CDR1 SGDLS, CDR2 YYNGEE. Trimming took 0 bases from V and 5 from J, leaving 17 bases between them. Here the CDR3 reads CASSVDPTGTRYGYTF. Written as DNA, the CDR3 is TGTGCCAGCAGCGTAGACCCCACGGGGACCCGATATGGCTACACCTTC. Based on the CDR3 plus reference TRBV9 and TRBJ1-2, the full variable domain is DSGVTQTPKHLITATGQRVTLRCSPRSGDLSVYWYQQSLDQGLQFLIQYYNGEERAKGNILERFSAQQFPDLHSELNLSSLELGDSALYFCASSVDPTGTRYGYTFGSGTRLTVV.

This clone was recorded a few times. The V call is TRBV7-2, the J call TRBJ2-2; 7 nucleotides line up with TRBD1. CDR1 and CDR2 (germline): SGHTA, FQGNSA. There are 15 residues in the CDR3. After removal of 4 bases from V and 4 bases from J, the junction contained 6 bases not matched to a gene. Written as DNA, the CDR3 is TGTGCCAGCAGCTCTCGACAGGGAGCCACCGGGGAGCTGTTTTTT. Residues: CASSSRQGATGELFF.

The chain couples TRBV7-2 to TRBJ2-5, with 7 bases aligning to TRBD1. J gave up 6 bases and V 9 bases, and 7 bases lay outside the gene matches. This CDR3 is 12 amino acids long. Looked up from germline, CDR1 is SGHTA and CDR2 is FQGNSA. This CDR3 reads CASRQGVQTQYF. CDR3 DNA sequence: TGTGCCAGTCGACAGGGTGTACAGACCCAGTACTTC.

DNA of the CDR3: TGCACCAGCAGCCAAGGTGCAGGGGTGGTGGAGAACACTGAAGCTTTCTTT. Amino acid sequence: CTSSQGAGVVENTEAFF. The chain uses TRBV1 and TRBJ1-1; no DNA check was done on the table's D call, TRBD1. TRBV1 is a documented pseudogene. This CDR3 comprises 17 residues.

This sequence joins TRBV7-3 and TRBJ2-1; 7 nucleotides line up with TRBD2. Unmatched junction bases numbered 8, after V lost 5 bases and J lost 7 bases. Germline V lookup: CDR1 SGHTA, CDR2 FQGTGA. CDR3 size: 14 residues. The CDR3 protein is CASSPTGAGNEQFF. As DNA, the CDR3 is TGTGCCAGCAGCCCTACGGGAGCGGGAAATGAGCAGTTCTTC.

The rearrangement uses TRBV11-2 and TRBJ2-5; D not certain. Germline CDR1 is SGHAT and CDR2 is FQNNGV. V was pared by 0 bases and J by 5 bases, with 7 bases between. The CDR3 has 13 amino acids. The CDR3 bases are TGTGCCAGCAGCTTAGATCTGGGGGAGACCCAGTACTTC. Its translation is CASSLDLGETQYF. The complete variable domain, with remaining parts taken from reference TRBV11-2 and TRBJ2-5, reads EAGVAQSPRYKIIEKRQSVAFWCNPISGHATLYWYQQILGQGPKLLIQFQNNGVVDDSQLPKDRFSAERLKGVDSTLKIQPAKLEDSAVYLCASSLDLGETQYFGPGTRLLVL.

The CDR3 coding sequence is TGTGCCAGCAGCCAGGACAGGGAGGGCTCACCCCTCCACTTT. Its translation: CASSQDREGSPLHF. This sequence joins TRBV4-2 and TRBJ1-6; TRBD1 matches 8 bases. In germline, CDR1 is LGHNA, CDR2 YNFKEQ. With V trimmed by 3 bases and J by 10 bases, 5 bases remained unmatched. The CDR3 has 14 amino acids.

V usage is TRBV7-2 and J usage is TRBJ1-2; no definite D call. V was pared by 0 bases and J by 4 bases, with 9 bases between. Germline V lookup: CDR1 SGHTA, CDR2 FQGNSA. This CDR3 is 14 amino acids long. The CDR3: CASSLAPGLYGYTF. CDR3 sequence (DNA): TGTGCCAGCAGCTTAGCACCAGGACTCTATGGCTACACCTTC.

A few counts support this clone. V and J are TRBV18 and TRBJ2-7; D uncertain. The ends were cut back, 6 bases at V and 4 bases at J, with 10 bases in the middle. CDR3 length: 12 residues. The germline gives CDR1 KGHSH, CDR2 LQKENI. CDR3 region: CASSLEGYEQYF. The CDR3 bases are TGTGCCAGCTCCCTAGAAGGATACGAGCAGTACTTC. The complete variable domain, with remaining parts taken from reference TRBV18 and TRBJ2-7, reads NAGVMQNPRHLVRRRGQEARLRCSPMKGHSHVYWYRQLPEEGLKFMVYLQKENIIDESGMPKERFSAEFPKEGPSILRIQQVVRGDSAAYFCASSLEGYEQYFGPGTRLTVT.

The rearrangement uses TRBV5-4 and TRBJ1-2; 7 bases are a match to TRBD1. The CDR3 extends over 17 amino acids. V shed 4 bases, J shed 6 bases, and the junction held 18 bases outside the gene matches. CDR1 SGHNT and CDR2 YYREEE come from the germline V gene (reference sequence). CDR3 loop: CASSGRQGLLLFDGYTF. CDR3 nucleotide sequence: TGTGCCAGCAGCGGAAGACAGGGTCTCCTCCTGTTCGATGGCTACACCTTC.

The table lists this clone with a few counts. V gene TRBV9 combines with J gene TRBJ2-1, with 9 bases matching TRBD2. Germline trimming cut 3 bases from V and 8 bases from J; bases unmatched to any gene: 3. CDR3 length: 13 residues. Germline V gene sequence: CDR1 SGDLS, CDR2 YYNGEE. The CDR3 spells CASSGGLADEQFF. The CDR3 nucleotides read TGTGCCAGCAGCGGGGGACTAGCCGATGAGCAGTTCTTC.

This clone was detected a few times. The chain recombines TRBV11-2 with TRBJ2-7; 8 bases align to TRBD1. Trimming took 3 bases from V and 2 from J; bases not matched to a gene: 3. Germline lookup yields CDR1 SGHAT and CDR2 FQNNGV. The CDR3 consists of 14 residues. CDR3 loop: CASSLPDRAYEQYF. In DNA, the CDR3 is TGTGCCAGCAGCTTGCCGGACAGGGCCTACGAGCAGTACTTC.

J is TRBJ2-2 and V is TRBV27, with 10 bases matching TRBD2. CDR3 length: 16 residues. Germline CDR1 reads MNHEY; CDR2 reads SMNVEV (reference sequence). The J segment lost 8 bases and the V segment lost 7 bases, leaving 13 bases of the junction unmatched. CDR3 residues: CASKFFGTSDLGELFF. For the CDR3, the DNA is TGTGCCAGCAAATTTTTTGGGACTAGCGACTTAGGGGAGCTGTTTTTT.

In this sample, this clone turned up a few times. The same CDR3 arises from other DNA sequences in this sample as well. The V and J genes are TRBV4-3 and TRBJ1-1, with TRBD1 as a possible D gene (6 bases). CDR1 and CDR2 from the germline V gene are LGHNA and YSLEER. This CDR3 has 13 residues. V gave up 3 bases and J gave up 2 bases, with 7 bases separating them. Here the CDR3 reads CASSQDSNTEAFF. The CDR3 coding sequence is TGCGCCAGCAGCCAGGACAGCAACACTGAAGCTTTCTTT.

This clone has only a few counts. CDR3 residues: CASSTDGTGFSSGANVLTF. DNA for the CDR3: TGTGCCAGTAGTACTGACGGGACAGGGTTCTCATCTGGGGCCAACGTCCTGACTTTC. This chain joins TRBV19 and TRBJ2-6, with 9 bases identical to TRBD1. This CDR3 region has 19 residues. Losses at the gene ends were 4 bases for V and 1 base for J; bases not matched to a gene: 11. CDR1 is LNHDA and CDR2 is SQIVND in the germline V gene (reference sequence).

This chain connects TRBV4-1 to TRBJ1-2, with a tentative D call TRBD1 (5 bases). Trimming pared 5 bases from V and 2 bases from J, leaving 18 bases between. This CDR3 comprises 16 residues. Germline V CDR1 and CDR2: MGHRA, YSYEKL. The CDR3 sequence is CASSSTGTQGNYGYTF. For the CDR3, the DNA is TGCGCCAGCAGCTCGACCGGGACCCAGGGAAACTATGGCTACACCTTC.

The sample holds a few counts of this clone. The chain carries TRBV7-2 and TRBJ1-2; 8 positions agree with TRBD1. CDR1 SGHTA and CDR2 FQGNSA come from the germline V gene. The V segment lost 7 bases and the J segment 3 bases; nucleotides outside the gene matches: 10. The CDR3 runs to 15 residues. In DNA form, the CDR3 reads TGTGCCAGCACCCACCAGGGGGCCGCGGACTATGGCTACACCTTC. This codes for CASTHQGAADYGYTF.

This clone has just a few counts. The chain is built from TRBV5-4 and TRBJ2-1; 8 bases are a match to TRBD1. Germline loops: CDR1 SGHNT, CDR2 YYREEE (reference sequence). Trimming took 4 bases from V and 5 from J; bases not matched to a gene: 5. The CDR3 is made up of 14 amino acids. CDR3 loop: CASSVDRGDNEQFF. The CDR3 bases are TGTGCCAGCAGCGTCGACAGGGGTGACAATGAGCAGTTCTTC.